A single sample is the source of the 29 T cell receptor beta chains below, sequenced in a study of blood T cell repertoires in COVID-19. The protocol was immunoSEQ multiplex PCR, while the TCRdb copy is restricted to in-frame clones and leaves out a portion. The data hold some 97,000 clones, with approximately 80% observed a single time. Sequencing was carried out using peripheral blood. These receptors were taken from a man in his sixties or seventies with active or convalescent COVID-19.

CDR3 protein: CASSQGSGSFSGETQYF. The CDR3 DNA reads TGTGCCAGCAGCCAAGGGTCAGGGTCATTTAGCGGGGAGACCCAGTACTTC. V usage is TRBV3-1 (or the pseudogene TRBV3-2) and J usage is TRBJ2-5; the match to TRBD2 covers 7 bases. Germline CDR1 LGHDT, CDR2 YNNKEL (reference sequence). The J segment lost 5 bases and the V segment lost 1 base, leaving 13 bases of the junction unmatched. The CDR3 has 17 residues.

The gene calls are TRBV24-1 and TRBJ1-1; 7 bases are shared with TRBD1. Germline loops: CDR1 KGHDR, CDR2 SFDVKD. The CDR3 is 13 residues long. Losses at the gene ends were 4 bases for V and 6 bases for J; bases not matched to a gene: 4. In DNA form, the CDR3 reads TGTGCCACCAGTGACCTGACAGGGTCTGAAGCTTTCTTT. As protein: CATSDLTGSEAFF.

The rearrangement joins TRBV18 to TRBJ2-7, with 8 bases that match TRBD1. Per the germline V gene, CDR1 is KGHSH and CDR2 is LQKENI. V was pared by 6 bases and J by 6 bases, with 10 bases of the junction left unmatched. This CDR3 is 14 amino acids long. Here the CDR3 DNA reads TGTGCCAGCTCTCCTACTACAGGGGGTGCCGAGCAGTACTTC. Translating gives CASSPTTGGAEQYF.

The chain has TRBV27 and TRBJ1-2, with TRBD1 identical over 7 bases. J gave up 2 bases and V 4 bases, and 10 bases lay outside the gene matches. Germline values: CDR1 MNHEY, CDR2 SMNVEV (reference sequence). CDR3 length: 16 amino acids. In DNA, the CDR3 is TGTGCCAGCAGTTCTCAGGGGGGTTGGGGGAACTATGGCTACACCTTC. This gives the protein CASSSQGGWGNYGYTF.

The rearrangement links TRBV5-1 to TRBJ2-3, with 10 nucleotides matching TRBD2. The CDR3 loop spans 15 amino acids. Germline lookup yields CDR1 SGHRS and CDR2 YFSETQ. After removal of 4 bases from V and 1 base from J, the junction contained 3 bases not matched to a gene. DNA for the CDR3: TGCGCCAGCAGCCTGAGCGGGAGGGGCACAGATACGCAGTATTTT. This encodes CASSLSGRGTDTQYF.

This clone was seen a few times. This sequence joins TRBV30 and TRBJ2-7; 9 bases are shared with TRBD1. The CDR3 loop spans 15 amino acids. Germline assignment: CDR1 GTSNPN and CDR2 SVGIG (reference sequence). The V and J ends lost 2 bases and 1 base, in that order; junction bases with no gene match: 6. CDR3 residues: CAWSPGDRVSYEQYF. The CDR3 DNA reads TGTGCCTGGAGTCCCGGGGACAGGGTATCCTACGAGCAGTACTTC.

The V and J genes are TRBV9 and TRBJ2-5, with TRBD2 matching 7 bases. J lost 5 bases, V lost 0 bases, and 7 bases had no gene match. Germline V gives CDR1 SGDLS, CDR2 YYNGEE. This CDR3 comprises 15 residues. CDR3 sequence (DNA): TGTGCCAGCAGCGTAGGAGGGCGGGAGTGGGAGACCCAGTACTTC. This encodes CASSVGGREWETQYF.

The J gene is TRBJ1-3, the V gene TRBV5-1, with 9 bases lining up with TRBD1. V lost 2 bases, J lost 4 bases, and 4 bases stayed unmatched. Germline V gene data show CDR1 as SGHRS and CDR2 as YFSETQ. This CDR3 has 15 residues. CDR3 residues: CASSLQGASGNTIYF. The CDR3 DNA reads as TGCGCCAGCAGCTTACAGGGGGCGTCCGGAAACACCATATATTTT.

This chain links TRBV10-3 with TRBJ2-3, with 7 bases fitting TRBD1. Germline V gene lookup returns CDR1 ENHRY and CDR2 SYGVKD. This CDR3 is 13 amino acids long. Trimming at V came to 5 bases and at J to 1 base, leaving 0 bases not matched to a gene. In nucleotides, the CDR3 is TGTGCCATCAGTACAGGGGGCACAGATACGCAGTATTTT. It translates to CAISTGGTDTQYF.

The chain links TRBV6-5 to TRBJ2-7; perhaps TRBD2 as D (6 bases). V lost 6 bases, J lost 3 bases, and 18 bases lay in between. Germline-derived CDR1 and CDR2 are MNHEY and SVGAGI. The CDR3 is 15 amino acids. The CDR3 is CASSPLSGVVYEQYF. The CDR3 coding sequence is TGTGCCAGCAGCCCCCTATCGGGGGTGGTCTACGAGCAGTACTTC.

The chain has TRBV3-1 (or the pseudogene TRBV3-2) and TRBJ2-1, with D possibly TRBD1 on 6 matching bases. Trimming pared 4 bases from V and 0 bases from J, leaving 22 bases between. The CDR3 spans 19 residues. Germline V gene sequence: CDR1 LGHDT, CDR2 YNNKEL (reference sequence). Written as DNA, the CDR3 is TGTGCCAGCAGCCTACTAGGCAGGGGTGAGCGGTCCTCCTACAATGAGCAGTTCTTC. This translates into CASSLLGRGERSSYNEQFF.

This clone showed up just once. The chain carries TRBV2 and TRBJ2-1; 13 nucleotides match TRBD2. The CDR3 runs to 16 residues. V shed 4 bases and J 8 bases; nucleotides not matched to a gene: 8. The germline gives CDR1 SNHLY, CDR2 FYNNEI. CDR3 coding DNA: TGTGCCAGCAGTGTACAGTGGACTAGCGGGAGTTATGAGCAGTTCTTC. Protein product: CASSVQWTSGSYEQFF.

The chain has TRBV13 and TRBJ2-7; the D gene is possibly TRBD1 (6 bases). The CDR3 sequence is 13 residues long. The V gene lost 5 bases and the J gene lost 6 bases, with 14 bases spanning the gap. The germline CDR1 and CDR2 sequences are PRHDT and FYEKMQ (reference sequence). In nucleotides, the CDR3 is TGTGCCAGCAGCCAGGGACATCCGGGCGAGCAGTACTTC. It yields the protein CASSQGHPGEQYF.

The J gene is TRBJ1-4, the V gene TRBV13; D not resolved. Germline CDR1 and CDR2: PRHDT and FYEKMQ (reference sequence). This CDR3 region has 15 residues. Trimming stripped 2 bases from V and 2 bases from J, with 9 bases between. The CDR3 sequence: CASSLRHSTNEKLFF. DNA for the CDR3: TGTGCCAGCAGCTTAAGACATTCTACTAATGAAAAACTGTTTTTT.

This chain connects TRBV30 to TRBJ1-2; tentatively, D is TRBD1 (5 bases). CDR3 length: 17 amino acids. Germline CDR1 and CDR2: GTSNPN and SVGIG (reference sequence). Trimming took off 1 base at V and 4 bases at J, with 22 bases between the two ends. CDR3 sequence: CAWSAPQGALVLYGYTF. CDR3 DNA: TGTGCCTGGAGTGCACCTCAAGGGGCCCTGGTCCTCTATGGCTACACCTTC.

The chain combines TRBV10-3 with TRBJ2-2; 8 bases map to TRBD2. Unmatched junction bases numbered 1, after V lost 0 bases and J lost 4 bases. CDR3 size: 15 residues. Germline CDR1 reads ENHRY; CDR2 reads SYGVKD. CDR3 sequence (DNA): TGTGCCATCAGTGAGTCGCGGGAGGCCACCGGGGAGCTGTTTTTT. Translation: CAISESREATGELFF.

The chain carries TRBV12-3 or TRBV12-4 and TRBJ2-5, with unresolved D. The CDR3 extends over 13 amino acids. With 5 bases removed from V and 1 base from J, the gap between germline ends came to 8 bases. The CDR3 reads CASSIHLQETQYF. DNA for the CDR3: TGTGCCAGCAGTATACACCTCCAAGAGACCCAGTACTTC.

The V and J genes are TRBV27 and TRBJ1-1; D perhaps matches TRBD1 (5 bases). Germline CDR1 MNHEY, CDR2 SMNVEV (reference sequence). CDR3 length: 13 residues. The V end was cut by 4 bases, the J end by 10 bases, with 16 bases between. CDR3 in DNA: TGTGCCAGCAGTTCGCGTACGGGGGATGGAGCTTTCTTT. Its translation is CASSSRTGDGAFF.

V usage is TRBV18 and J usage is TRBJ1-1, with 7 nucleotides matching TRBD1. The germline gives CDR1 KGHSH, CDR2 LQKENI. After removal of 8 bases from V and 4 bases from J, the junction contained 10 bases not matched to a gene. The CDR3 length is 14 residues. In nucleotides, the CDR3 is TGTGCCAGCCTCACTCAGGGGGGAGGCACTGAAGCTTTCTTT. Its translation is CASLTQGGGTEAFF.

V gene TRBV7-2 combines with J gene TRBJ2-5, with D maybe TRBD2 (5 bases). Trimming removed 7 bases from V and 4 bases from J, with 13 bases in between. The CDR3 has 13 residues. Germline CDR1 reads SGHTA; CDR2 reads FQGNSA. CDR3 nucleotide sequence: TGTGCCAGCACCTTCACTAGGAGAGAGACCCAGTACTTC. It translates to CASTFTRRETQYF.

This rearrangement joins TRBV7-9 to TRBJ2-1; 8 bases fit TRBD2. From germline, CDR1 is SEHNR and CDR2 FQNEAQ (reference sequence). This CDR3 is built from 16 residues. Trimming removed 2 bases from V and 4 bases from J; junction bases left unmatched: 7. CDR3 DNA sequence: TGTGCCAGCAGCTTACTTGGGACTAGTGTTTACAATGAGCAGTTCTTC. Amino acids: CASSLLGTSVYNEQFF.

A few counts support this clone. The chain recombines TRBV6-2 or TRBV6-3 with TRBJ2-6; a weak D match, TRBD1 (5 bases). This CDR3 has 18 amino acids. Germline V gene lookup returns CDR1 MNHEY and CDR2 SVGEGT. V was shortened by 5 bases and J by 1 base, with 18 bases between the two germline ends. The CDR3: CASSTSPSGASGANVLTF. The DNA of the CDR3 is TGTGCCAGCAGTACCTCGCCGTCTGGGGCGTCTGGGGCCAACGTCCTGACTTTC.

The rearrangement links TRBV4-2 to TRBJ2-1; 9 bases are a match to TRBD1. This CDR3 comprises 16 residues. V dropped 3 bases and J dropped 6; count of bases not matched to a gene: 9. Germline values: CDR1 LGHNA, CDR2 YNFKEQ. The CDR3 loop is CASSQYRGRLGNEQFF. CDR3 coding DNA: TGTGCCAGCAGCCAGTACAGGGGGCGTCTGGGCAATGAGCAGTTCTTC.

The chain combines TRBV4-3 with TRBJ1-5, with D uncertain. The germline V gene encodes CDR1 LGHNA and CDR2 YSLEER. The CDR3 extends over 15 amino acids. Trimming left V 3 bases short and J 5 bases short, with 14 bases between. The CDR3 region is CASSQSLRDYQPQHF. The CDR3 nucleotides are TGCGCCAGCAGCCAGAGTTTGAGGGATTATCAGCCCCAGCATTTT.

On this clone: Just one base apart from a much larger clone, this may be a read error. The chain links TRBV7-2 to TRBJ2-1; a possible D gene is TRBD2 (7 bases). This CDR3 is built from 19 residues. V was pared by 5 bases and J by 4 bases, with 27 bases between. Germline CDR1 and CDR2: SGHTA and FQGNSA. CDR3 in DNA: TGTGCCAGCAGCGGAGGGGGGGGACGCGGGGGAACCCTATACAATGAGCAGTTCTTC. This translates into CASSGGGGRGGTLYNEQFF.

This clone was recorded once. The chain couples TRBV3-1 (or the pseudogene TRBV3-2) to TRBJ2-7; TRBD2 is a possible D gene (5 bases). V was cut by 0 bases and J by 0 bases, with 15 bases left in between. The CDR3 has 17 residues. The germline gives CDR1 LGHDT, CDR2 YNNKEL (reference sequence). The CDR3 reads CASSQDLPAESSYEQYF. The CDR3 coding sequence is TGTGCCAGCAGCCAAGATTTACCAGCGGAGAGCTCCTACGAGCAGTACTTC.

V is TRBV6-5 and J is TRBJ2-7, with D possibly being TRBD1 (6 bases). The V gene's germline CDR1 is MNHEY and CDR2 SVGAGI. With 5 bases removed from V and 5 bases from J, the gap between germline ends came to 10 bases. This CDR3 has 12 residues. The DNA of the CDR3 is TGTGCCAGCAGTCTAGGGGGAAACGAGCAGTACTTC. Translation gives CASSLGGNEQYF.

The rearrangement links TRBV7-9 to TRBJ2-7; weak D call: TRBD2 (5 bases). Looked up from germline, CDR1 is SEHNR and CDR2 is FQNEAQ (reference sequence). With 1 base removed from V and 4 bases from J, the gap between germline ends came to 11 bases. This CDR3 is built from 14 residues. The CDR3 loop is CASSLVGKSYEQYF. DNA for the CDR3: TGTGCCAGCAGCTTAGTCGGGAAATCATACGAGCAGTACTTC.

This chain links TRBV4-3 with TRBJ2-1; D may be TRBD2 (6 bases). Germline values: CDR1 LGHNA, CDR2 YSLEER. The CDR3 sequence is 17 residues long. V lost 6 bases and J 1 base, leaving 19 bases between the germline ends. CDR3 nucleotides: TGCGCCAGCAGTCCGTCTAAGGGACTGGTATCCTACAATGAGCAGTTCTTC. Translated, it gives CASSPSKGLVSYNEQFF.